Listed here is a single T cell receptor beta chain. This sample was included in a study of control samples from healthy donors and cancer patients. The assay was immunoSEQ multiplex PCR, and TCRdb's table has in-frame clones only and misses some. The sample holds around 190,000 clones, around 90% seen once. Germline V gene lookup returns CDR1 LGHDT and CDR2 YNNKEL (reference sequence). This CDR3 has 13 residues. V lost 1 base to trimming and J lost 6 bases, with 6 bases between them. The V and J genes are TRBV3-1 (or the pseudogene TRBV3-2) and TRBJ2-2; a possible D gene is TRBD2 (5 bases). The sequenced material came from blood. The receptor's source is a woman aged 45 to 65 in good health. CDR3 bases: TGTGCCAGCAGCCAAGGGGGAGCCGGGGAGCTGTTTTTT. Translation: CASSQGGAGELFF.